Each of the 26 T cell receptor beta chains below was sequenced from the same sample in a study of blood T cell repertoires in COVID-19. Assay used: immunoSEQ multiplex PCR; TCRdb lists only in-frame clones, some missing. Of fewer than 400,000 clones listed, 90% to 95% are singletons. Sequenced sample: PBMCs or T cells enriched from blood (not recorded which). These receptor sequences come from a woman between 25 and 40 years old who had been exposed to COVID-19.

V is TRBV21-1 and J is TRBJ2-7; the table's D call, TRBD1, was not checked against the DNA. TRBV21-1 is termed a pseudogene. This CDR3 has 14 amino acids. This CDR3 reads CASRSGTGSYEQYF. CDR3 DNA sequence: TGTGCCAGCAGATCCGGGACAGGGTCCTACGAGCAGTACTTC.

The chain joins TRBV6-1 to TRBJ1-2, with D unclear. From germline, CDR1 is MNHNS and CDR2 SASEGT. Trimming left V 2 bases short and J 8 bases short, with 9 bases between. The CDR3 covers 12 residues. The CDR3 sequence is CASSERGSGYTF. The CDR3 bases are TGTGCCAGCAGTGAACGGGGATCGGGCTACACCTTC.

The chain couples TRBV7-8 to TRBJ1-5; the D gene is possibly TRBD1 (5 bases). The germline V gene has CDR1 SGHVS and CDR2 FQNEAQ. The CDR3 totals 15 residues. Trimming cost V 5 bases and J 10 bases, with 21 bases left between them. CDR3: CASSAQDGRDEPQHF. CDR3 DNA sequence: TGTGCCAGCAGCGCACAGGACGGACGAGATGAACCCCAGCATTTT.

The rearrangement joins TRBV5-1 to TRBJ2-3, with a weak D call TRBD2 (6 bases). With 4 bases removed from V and 2 bases from J, the gap between germline ends came to 17 bases. The CDR3 is 16 residues long. Germline V CDR1 and CDR2: SGHRS, YFSETQ. The CDR3 region is CASSPLEGGVTDTQYF. The CDR3, as DNA: TGCGCCAGCAGCCCCTTAGAGGGCGGGGTCACAGATACGCAGTATTTT.

The genes are TRBV7-3 and TRBJ1-1; possible D gene TRBD1, 6 bases. Germline V gene sequence: CDR1 SGHTA, CDR2 FQGTGA. This CDR3 has 14 amino acids. Trimming removed 2 bases from V and 1 base from J, with 8 bases in between. The CDR3 is CASSLQGRNTEAFF. The CDR3 DNA reads as TGTGCCAGCAGCTTACAGGGGAGGAACACTGAAGCTTTCTTT.

DNA of the CDR3: TGTGCCTGGAGTGTACGCACAGAAGGAACGCAGCCCCAGCATTTT. This encodes CAWSVRTEGTQPQHF. The chain is built from TRBV30 and TRBJ1-5, with D hard to call. The CDR3 covers 15 residues. The germline V gene has CDR1 GTSNPN and CDR2 SVGIG (reference sequence). V was trimmed by 0 bases and J by 7 bases, leaving 16 bases between them.

The gene calls are TRBV7-2 and TRBJ2-3; D is undetermined. Germline V gene lookup returns CDR1 SGHTA and CDR2 FQGNSA. The V end was cut by 5 bases, the J end by 2 bases, with 11 bases between. This CDR3 contains 14 residues. CDR3 in DNA: TGTGCCAGCAGCCCGGTGTTGCCCACAGATACGCAGTATTTT. Protein sequence: CASSPVLPTDTQYF.

J is TRBJ1-1 and V is TRBV11-1; D is uncertain. Trimming took 0 bases from V and 6 from J, leaving 11 bases between them. The length of the CDR3 is 14 residues. CDR1 and CDR2 (germline): SGHAT, FQDESV (reference sequence). CDR3 bases: TGTGCCAGCAGCTTAGCCAGTCAGCGACCTGAAGCTTTCTTT. Amino acids: CASSLASQRPEAFF.

This sequence joins TRBV12-3 or TRBV12-4 and TRBJ1-6, with D unresolved. Trimming left V 5 bases short and J 10 bases short, with 12 bases between. The CDR3 is 13 amino acids. The CDR3 region has the DNA TGTGCCAGCAGTCCAATGACGGGGTCACCCCTCCACTTT. Encoded protein: CASSPMTGSPLHF.

The gene calls are TRBV5-1 and TRBJ1-1; D remains unclear. Germline V gene lookup returns CDR1 SGHRS and CDR2 YFSETQ. Between the trimmed V and J ends, which lost 2 bases and 0 bases, there was a span of 11 bases. The CDR3 runs 15 residues. CDR3 sequence: CASSLNIAVNTEAFF. As DNA, the CDR3 is TGCGCCAGCAGCTTAAACATTGCCGTGAACACTGAAGCTTTCTTT.

The chain uses TRBV13 and TRBJ1-4; 11 positions agree with TRBD1. CDR3 length equals 16 residues. Trimming at V came to 5 bases and at J to 2 bases, leaving 4 bases not matched to a gene. From germline, CDR1 is PRHDT and CDR2 FYEKMQ (reference sequence). CDR3 bases: TGTGCCAGCAGCCGGACAGGGGGCGCGACTAATGAAAAACTGTTTTTT. Amino acid sequence: CASSRTGGATNEKLFF.

The rearrangement joins TRBV19 to TRBJ2-7, with a weak D call TRBD1 (6 bases). This CDR3 contains 15 residues. The germline V and J ends were trimmed by 3 bases and 1 base, with 13 bases remaining between them. Germline lookup yields CDR1 LNHDA and CDR2 SQIVND (reference sequence). The CDR3 bases are TGTGCCAGTAGTATCGGCCAGGGGAGATCCTACGAGCAGTACTTC. It encodes CASSIGQGRSYEQYF.

The chain employs TRBV9 and TRBJ2-3; D call uncertain. V gave up 0 bases and J gave up 2 bases, with 7 bases separating them. Looked up from germline, CDR1 is SGDLS and CDR2 is YYNGEE. The CDR3 runs to 14 residues. CDR3 protein: CASSVDPITDTQYF. The CDR3 DNA reads as TGTGCCAGCAGCGTAGACCCTATCACAGATACGCAGTATTTT.

This chain uses TRBV7-8 with TRBJ1-5; possible D gene TRBD1, 5 bases. CDR3 length: 17 amino acids. V dropped 3 bases and J dropped 0 bases, with 15 bases sitting between them. The germline V gene has CDR1 SGHVS and CDR2 FQNEAQ. The chain's CDR3 is CASSFRRDFNSNQPQHF. The DNA for the CDR3 is TGTGCCAGCAGCTTTCGCAGGGACTTCAATAGCAATCAGCCCCAGCATTTT.

In DNA, the CDR3 is TGTGCCAGCAGCCAAGATGAGTACGGAGCTAACTATGGCTACACCTTC. The encoded protein is CASSQDEYGANYGYTF. V and J are TRBV3-1 (or the pseudogene TRBV3-2) and TRBJ1-2; D gene unclear. Germline assignment: CDR1 LGHDT and CDR2 YNNKEL (reference sequence). The CDR3 has 16 residues. Trimming cost V 0 bases and J 0 bases, with 11 bases left between them.

The rearrangement links TRBV14 to TRBJ2-2; 7 bases line up with TRBD1. Unmatched junction bases numbered 6, after V lost 2 bases and J lost 0 bases. The V gene's germline CDR1 is SGHDN and CDR2 FVKESK. The CDR3 sequence is 17 residues long. The CDR3 nucleotides read TGTGCCAGCAGCCAATGGGGACAGACAACGAACACCGGGGAGCTGTTTTTT. It translates to CASSQWGQTTNTGELFF.

The chain employs TRBV6-5 and TRBJ1-6, with D possibly TRBD1 on 5 matching bases. There are 14 residues in the CDR3. V shed 7 bases and J shed 5 bases, with 12 bases lying between them. The germline CDR1 and CDR2 sequences are MNHEY and SVGAGI. The DNA of the CDR3 is TGTGCCAGCAATGGGGGGGTTGATAATTCACCCCTCCACTTT. The encoded protein is CASNGGVDNSPLHF.

Written as DNA, the CDR3 is TGTGCCTGGAGTGTACGGGGCGACAGGCTTAACTATGGCTACACCTTC. Residues: CAWSVRGDRLNYGYTF. The V and J genes are TRBV30 and TRBJ1-2, with TRBD1 as a possible D gene (6 bases). The V gene's germline CDR1 is GTSNPN and CDR2 SVGIG (reference sequence). The V gene lost 0 bases and the J gene lost 1 base, with 15 bases spanning the gap. The CDR3 covers 16 residues.

This chain uses TRBV4-1 with TRBJ2-7, with no clear D. The CDR3 runs to 13 residues. Germline CDR1 reads MGHRA; CDR2 reads YSYEKL. V lost 0 bases to trimming and J lost 5 bases, with 8 bases between them. CDR3 coding DNA: TGCGCCAGCAGCCAAGATAATGTCCACGAGCAGTACTTC. Protein: CASSQDNVHEQYF.

CDR3 sequence reads: CASSQVKGLETQYF. The DNA for the CDR3 is TGCGCCAGCAGCCAAGTCAAGGGGTTGGAGACCCAGTACTTC. V gene TRBV4-1 combines with J gene TRBJ2-5, with D perhaps matching TRBD1 (5 bases). This CDR3 is 14 amino acids long. The germline CDR1 and CDR2 sequences are MGHRA and YSYEKL. Trimming stripped 1 base from V and 5 bases from J, with 11 bases between.

The gene calls are TRBV4-3 and TRBJ2-1; tentatively, D is TRBD2 (5 bases). In germline, CDR1 is LGHNA, CDR2 YSLEER. V lost 0 bases and J lost 6, with 12 bases in between. The length of the CDR3 is 15 residues. The CDR3, as DNA: TGCGCCAGCAGCCAAGAGCAAACGGGGTTCAATGAGCAGTTCTTC. Protein sequence: CASSQEQTGFNEQFF.

The chain employs TRBV19 and TRBJ1-2, with D possibly being TRBD1 (5 bases). The germline V and J ends were trimmed by 3 bases and 7 bases, with 21 bases remaining between them. CDR1 and CDR2 from the germline V gene are LNHDA and SQIVND (reference sequence). This CDR3 is built from 16 residues. The DNA for the CDR3 is TGTGCCAGTAGTATGATGGAGGGTCGAGGGGATACTGGCTACACCTTC. This gives the protein CASSMMEGRGDTGYTF. The entire variable domain, with the rest obtained from reference TRBV19 and TRBJ1-2, is as follows: DGGITQSPKYLFRKEGQNVTLSCEQNLNHDAMYWYRQDPGQGLRLIYYSQIVNDFQKGDIAEGYSVSREKKESFPLTVTSAQKNPTAFYLCASSMMEGRGDTGYTFGSGTRLTVV.

The chain links TRBV27 to TRBJ2-1; D perhaps matches TRBD1 (5 bases). This CDR3 is built from 11 residues. Per germline, CDR1 MNHEY and CDR2 SMNVEV (reference sequence). Trimming took 3 bases from V and 8 from J, leaving 5 bases between them. DNA of the CDR3: TGTGCCAGCAGTTTCAGGGATGAGCAGTTCTTC. Translation gives CASSFRDEQFF.

The rearrangement joins TRBV18 to TRBJ2-6; D is possibly TRBD2 (5 bases). The CDR3 has 15 residues. Trimming took 5 bases from V and 1 from J, leaving 9 bases between them. The germline V gene encodes CDR1 KGHSH and CDR2 LQKENI. CDR3 sequence: CASSSRDSGANVLTF. In DNA form, the CDR3 reads TGTGCCAGCTCATCCCGGGATTCTGGGGCCAACGTCCTGACTTTC.

The V call is TRBV7-9, the J call TRBJ2-5, with 12 bases identical to TRBD2. V shed 6 bases, J shed 4 bases, and the junction held 12 bases outside the gene matches. This CDR3 is built from 17 residues. CDR1 is SEHNR, CDR2 FQNEAQ, per germline (reference sequence). The CDR3 DNA reads TGTGCCAGCAGTTCTAGCGGGGGGGCCAGTTGGGGAGAGACCCAGTACTTC. It is translated as CASSSSGGASWGETQYF.

The chain employs TRBV7-9 and TRBJ1-3; 7 bases line up with TRBD1. The J segment lost 4 bases and the V segment lost 5 bases, leaving 5 bases of the junction unmatched. The CDR3 is 14 amino acids. Germline V CDR1 and CDR2: SEHNR, FQNEAQ (reference sequence). For the CDR3, the DNA is TGTGCCAGCAGCGATGGGACAGCGGGAAACACCATATATTTT. It specifies CASSDGTAGNTIYF.